The T cell receptor beta chain described here comes from a study of blood T cell repertoires in COVID-19. Profiled with immunoSEQ multiplex PCR; TCRdb holds only in-frame clones, not every one. The sample carries about 290,000 clones, around 90% recorded once. V lost 5 bases and J lost 4, with 6 bases in between. Germline CDR1 and CDR2: SEHNR and FQNEAQ (reference sequence). CDR3 length: 12 residues. The chain carries TRBV7-9 and TRBJ1-3; TRBD1 is a possible D gene (5 bases). This receptor was identified in a middle-aged woman who had recovered from COVID-19. Sequences were obtained from PBMCs or T cells enriched from blood (not recorded which). Here the CDR3 DNA reads TGTGCCAGCAGCCAGGGCGGAAACACCATATATTTT. Translation: CASSQGGNTIYF.